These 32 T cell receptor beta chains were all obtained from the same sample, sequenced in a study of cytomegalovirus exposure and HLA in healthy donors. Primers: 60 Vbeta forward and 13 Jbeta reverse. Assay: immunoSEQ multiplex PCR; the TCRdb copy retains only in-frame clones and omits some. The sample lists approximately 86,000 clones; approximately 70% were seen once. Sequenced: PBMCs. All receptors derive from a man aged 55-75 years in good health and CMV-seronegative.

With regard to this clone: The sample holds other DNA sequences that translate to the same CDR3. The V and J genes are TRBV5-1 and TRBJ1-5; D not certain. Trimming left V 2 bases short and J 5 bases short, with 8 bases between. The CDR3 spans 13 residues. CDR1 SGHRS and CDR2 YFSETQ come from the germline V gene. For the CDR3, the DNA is TGCGCCAGCAGCTTCGAAGGAGATCAGCCCCAGCATTTT. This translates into CASSFEGDQPQHF. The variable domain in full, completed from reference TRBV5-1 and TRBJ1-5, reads KAGVTQTPRYLIKTRGQQVTLSCSPISGHRSVSWYQQTPGQGLQFLFEYFSETQRNKGNFPGRFSGRQFSNSRSEMNVSTLELGDSALYLCASSFEGDQPQHFGDGTRLSIL.

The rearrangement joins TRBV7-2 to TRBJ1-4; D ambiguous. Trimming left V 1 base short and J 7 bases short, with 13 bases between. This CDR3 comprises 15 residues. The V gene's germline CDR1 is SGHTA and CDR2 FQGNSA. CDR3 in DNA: TGTGCCAGCAGCTTAGATGGAAGAGGTGCTGAAAAACTGTTTTTT. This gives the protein CASSLDGRGAEKLFF.

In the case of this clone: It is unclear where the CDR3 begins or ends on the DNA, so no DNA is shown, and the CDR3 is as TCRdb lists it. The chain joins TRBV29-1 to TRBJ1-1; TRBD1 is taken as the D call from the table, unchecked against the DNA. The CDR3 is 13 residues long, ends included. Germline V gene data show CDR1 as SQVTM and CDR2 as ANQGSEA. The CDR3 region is CSVTDSGSAPAFF.

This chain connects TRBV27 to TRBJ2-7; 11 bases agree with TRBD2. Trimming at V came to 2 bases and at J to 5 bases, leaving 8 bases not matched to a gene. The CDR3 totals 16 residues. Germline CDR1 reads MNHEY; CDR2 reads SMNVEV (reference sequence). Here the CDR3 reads CASSLHPSGRKNEQYF. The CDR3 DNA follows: TGTGCCAGCAGTTTACATCCTAGCGGGAGGAAGAACGAGCAGTACTTC.

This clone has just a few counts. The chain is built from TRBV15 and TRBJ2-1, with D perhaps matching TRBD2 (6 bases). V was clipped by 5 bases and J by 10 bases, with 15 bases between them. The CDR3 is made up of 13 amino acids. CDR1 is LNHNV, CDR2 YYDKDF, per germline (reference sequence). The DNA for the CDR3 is TGTGCCACCAGCGGGGGGTATTTCGTGGAGCAGTTCTTC. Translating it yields CATSGGYFVEQFF.

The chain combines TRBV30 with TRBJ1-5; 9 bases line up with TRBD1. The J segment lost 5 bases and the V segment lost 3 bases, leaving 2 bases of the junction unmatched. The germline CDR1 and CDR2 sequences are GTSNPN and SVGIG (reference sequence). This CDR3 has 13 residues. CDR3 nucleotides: TGTGCCTGGAGGGGGGACAGGGATCAGCCCCAGCATTTT. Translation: CAWRGDRDQPQHF.

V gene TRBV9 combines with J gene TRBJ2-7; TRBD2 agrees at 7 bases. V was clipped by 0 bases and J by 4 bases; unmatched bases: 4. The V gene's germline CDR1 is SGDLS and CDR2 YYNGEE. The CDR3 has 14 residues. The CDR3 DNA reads TGTGCCAGCAGCGTAGGGGGAGGGAGATACGAGCAGTACTTC. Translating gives CASSVGGGRYEQYF.

CDR3: CASSKGLAGTEEQYF. The DNA of the CDR3 is TGTGCCAGCAGTAAAGGACTAGCGGGGACGGAGGAGCAGTACTTC. The chain combines TRBV2 with TRBJ2-7, with 12 bases aligning to TRBD2. V gave up 5 bases and J gave up 7 bases; unmatched junction bases: 9. Germline loops: CDR1 SNHLY, CDR2 FYNNEI. The CDR3 covers 15 residues.

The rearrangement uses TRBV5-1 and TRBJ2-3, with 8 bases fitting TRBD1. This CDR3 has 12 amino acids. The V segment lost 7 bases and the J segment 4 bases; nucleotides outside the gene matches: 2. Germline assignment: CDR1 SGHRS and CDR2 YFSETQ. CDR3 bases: TGCGCCAGCGTACAGGGGGCAGATACGCAGTATTTT. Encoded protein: CASVQGADTQYF.

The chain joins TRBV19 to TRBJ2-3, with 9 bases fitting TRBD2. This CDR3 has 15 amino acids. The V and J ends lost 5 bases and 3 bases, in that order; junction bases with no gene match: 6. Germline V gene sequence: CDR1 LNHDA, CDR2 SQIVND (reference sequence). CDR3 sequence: CASSPLAGATDTQYF. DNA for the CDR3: TGTGCCAGTAGTCCCTTAGCGGGGGCGACAGATACGCAGTATTTT.

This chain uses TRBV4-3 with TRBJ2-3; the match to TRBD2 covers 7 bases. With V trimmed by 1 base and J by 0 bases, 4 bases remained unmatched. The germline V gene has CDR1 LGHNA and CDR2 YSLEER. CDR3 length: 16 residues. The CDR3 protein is CASSQVVAGSTDTQYF. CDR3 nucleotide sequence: TGCGCCAGCAGCCAAGTAGTAGCGGGTAGCACAGATACGCAGTATTTT.

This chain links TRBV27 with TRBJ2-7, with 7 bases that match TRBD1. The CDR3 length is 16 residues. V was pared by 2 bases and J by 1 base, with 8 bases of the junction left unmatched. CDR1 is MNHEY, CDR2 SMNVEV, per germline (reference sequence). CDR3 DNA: TGTGCCAGCAGTTTAAACCCGGACAGGAGGTCCTACGAGCAGTACTTC. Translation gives CASSLNPDRRSYEQYF.

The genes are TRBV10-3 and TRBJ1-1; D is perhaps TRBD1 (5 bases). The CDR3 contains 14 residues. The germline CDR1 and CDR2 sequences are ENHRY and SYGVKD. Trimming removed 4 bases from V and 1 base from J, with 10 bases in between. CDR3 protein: CAISVAGKNTEAFF. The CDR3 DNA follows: TGTGCCATCAGTGTGGCAGGGAAGAACACTGAAGCTTTCTTT.

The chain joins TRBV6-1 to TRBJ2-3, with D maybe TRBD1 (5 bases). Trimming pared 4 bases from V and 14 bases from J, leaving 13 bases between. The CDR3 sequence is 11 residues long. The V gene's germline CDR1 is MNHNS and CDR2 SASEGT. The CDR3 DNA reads TGTGCCAGCAGTGGGGGCCCGCTAAGGTATTTT. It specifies CASSGGPLRYF.

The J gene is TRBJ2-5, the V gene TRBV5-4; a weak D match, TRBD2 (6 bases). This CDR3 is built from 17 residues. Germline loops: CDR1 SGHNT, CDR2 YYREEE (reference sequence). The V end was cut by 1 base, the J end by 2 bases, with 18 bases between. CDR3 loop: CASSLIGVGRRQETQYF. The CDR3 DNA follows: TGTGCCAGCAGCTTGATTGGAGTGGGGAGGAGGCAAGAGACCCAGTACTTC.

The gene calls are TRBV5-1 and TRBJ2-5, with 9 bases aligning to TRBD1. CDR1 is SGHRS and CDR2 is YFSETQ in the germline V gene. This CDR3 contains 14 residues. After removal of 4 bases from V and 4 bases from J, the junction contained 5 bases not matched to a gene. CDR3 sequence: CASSPGQGGETQYF. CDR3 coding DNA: TGCGCCAGCAGCCCGGGACAGGGCGGAGAGACCCAGTACTTC.

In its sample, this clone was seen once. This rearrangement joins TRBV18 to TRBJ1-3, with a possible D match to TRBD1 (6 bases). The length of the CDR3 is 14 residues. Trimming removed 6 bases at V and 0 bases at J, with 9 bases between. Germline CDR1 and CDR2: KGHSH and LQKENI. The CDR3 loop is CASSSDSSGNTIYF. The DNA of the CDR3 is TGTGCCAGCTCCTCGGACAGCTCTGGAAACACCATATATTTT.

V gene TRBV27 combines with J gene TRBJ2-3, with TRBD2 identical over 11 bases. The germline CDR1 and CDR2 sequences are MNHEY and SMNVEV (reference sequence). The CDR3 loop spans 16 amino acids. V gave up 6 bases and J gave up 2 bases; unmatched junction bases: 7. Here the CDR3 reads CASRNLAGGYTDTQYF. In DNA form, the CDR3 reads TGTGCCAGCAGGAACCTAGCGGGGGGATACACAGATACGCAGTATTTT.

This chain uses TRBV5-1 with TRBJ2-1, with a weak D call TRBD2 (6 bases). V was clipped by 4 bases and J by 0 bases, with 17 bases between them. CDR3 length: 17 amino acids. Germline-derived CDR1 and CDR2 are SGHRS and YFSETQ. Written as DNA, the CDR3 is TGCGCCAGCAGCCCGGGGGAGACTGAGAGCTCCTACAATGAGCAGTTCTTC. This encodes CASSPGETESSYNEQFF.

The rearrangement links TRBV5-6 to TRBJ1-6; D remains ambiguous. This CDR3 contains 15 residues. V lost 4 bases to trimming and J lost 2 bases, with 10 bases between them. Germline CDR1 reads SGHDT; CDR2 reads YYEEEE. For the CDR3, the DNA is TGTGCCAGCAGCCCCTTCCCCGCCTATAATTCACCCCTCCACTTT. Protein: CASSPFPAYNSPLHF.

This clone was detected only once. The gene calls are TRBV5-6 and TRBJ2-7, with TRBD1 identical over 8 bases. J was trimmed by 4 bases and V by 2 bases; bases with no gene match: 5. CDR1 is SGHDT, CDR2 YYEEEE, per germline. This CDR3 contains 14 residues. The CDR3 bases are TGTGCCAGCAGCTTACCGGGACAGGAGTACGAGCAGTACTTC. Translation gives CASSLPGQEYEQYF.

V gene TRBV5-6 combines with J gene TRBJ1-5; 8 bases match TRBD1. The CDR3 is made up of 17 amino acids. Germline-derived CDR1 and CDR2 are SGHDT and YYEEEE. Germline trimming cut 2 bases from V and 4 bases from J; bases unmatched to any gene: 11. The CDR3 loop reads CASSFSKYGQGNQPQHF. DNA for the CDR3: TGTGCCAGCAGCTTCTCTAAATATGGACAGGGTAATCAGCCCCAGCATTTT.

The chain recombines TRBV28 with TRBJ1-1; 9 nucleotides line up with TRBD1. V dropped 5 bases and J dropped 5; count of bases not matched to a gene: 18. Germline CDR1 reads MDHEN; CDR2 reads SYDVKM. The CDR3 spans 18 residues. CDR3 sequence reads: CASSLAIHRTGALTEAFF. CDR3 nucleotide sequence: TGTGCCAGCAGTCTTGCTATACACCGGACAGGGGCTTTGACTGAAGCTTTCTTT.

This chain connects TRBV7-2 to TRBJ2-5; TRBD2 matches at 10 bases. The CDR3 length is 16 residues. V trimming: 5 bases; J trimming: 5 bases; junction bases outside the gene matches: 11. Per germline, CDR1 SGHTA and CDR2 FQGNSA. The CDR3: CASSDGLAGVGETQYF. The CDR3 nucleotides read TGTGCCAGCAGCGACGGGCTAGCGGGAGTGGGGGAGACCCAGTACTTC.

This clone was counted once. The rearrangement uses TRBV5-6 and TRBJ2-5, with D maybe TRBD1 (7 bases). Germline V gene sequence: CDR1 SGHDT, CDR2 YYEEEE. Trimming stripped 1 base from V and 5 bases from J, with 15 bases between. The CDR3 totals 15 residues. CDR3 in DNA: TGTGCCAGCAGCTTGTTCCAGGGGGGCACGGAGACCCAGTACTTC. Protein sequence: CASSLFQGGTETQYF.

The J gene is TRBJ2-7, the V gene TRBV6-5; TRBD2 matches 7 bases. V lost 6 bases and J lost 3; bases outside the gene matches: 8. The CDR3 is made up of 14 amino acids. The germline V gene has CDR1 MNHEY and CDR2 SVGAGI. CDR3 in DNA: TGTGCCAGCAGCCGGGGGGACTTCCGCTACGAGCAGTACTTC. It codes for CASSRGDFRYEQYF.

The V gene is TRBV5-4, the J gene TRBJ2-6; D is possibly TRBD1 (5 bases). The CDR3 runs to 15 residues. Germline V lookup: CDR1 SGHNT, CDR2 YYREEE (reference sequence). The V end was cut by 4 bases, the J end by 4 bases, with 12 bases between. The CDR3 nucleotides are TGTGCCAGCAGCCGACAGTCTGCGGGGGCCAACGTCCTGACTTTC. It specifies CASSRQSAGANVLTF. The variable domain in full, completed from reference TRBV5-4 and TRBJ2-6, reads ETGVTQSPTHLIKTRGQQVTLRCSSQSGHNTVSWYQQALGQGPQFIFQYYREEENGRGNFPPRFSGLQFPNYSSELNVNALELDDSALYLCASSRQSAGANVLTFGAGSRLTVL.

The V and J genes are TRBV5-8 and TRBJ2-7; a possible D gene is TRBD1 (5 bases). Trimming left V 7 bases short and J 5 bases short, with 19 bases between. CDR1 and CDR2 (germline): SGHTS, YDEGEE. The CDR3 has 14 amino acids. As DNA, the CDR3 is TGTGCCAGCCTACGGGTAGGGGCCAAGGACGAGCAGTACTTC. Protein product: CASLRVGAKDEQYF.

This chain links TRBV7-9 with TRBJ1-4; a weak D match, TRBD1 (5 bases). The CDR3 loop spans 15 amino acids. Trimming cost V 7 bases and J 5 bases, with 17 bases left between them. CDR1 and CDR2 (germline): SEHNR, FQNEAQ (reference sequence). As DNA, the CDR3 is TGTGCCAGCATGGGGGGACGGAGGCTGAATGAAAAACTGTTTTTT. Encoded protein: CASMGGRRLNEKLFF. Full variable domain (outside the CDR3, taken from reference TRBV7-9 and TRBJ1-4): DTGVSQNPRHKITKRGQNVTFRCDPISEHNRLYWYRQTLGQGPEFLTYFQNEAQLEKSRLLSDRFSAERPKGSFSTLEIQRTEQGDSAMYLCASMGGRRLNEKLFFGSGTQLSVL.

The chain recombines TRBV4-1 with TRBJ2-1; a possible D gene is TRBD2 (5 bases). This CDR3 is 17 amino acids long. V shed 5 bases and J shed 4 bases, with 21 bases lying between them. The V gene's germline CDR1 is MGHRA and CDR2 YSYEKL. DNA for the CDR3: TGCGCCAGCAGCGGATCACCCGGACTCCCAGATTACAATGAGCAGTTCTTC. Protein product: CASSGSPGLPDYNEQFF.

In DNA form, the CDR3 reads TGTGCCAGCCCCCCACCCTCCCTAGCGGGAGGCACAGATACGCAGTATTTT. As protein: CASPPPSLAGGTDTQYF. The V call is TRBV28, the J call TRBJ2-3; 10 nucleotides line up with TRBD2. Germline CDR1 is MDHEN and CDR2 is SYDVKM. This CDR3 comprises 17 residues. V shed 8 bases, J shed 1 base, and the junction held 12 bases outside the gene matches.

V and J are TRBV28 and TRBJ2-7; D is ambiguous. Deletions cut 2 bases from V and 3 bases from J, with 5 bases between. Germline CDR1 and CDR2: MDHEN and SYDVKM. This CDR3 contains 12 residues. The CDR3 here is CASSLNSYEQYF. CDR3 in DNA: TGTGCCAGCAGTTTAAATAGCTACGAGCAGTACTTC.